Listed below are T cell receptor beta chains from one sample, sequenced in a study of blood T cells in healthy people across ages. TCRdb passed the 5' RACE reads through MiXCR, listing each CDR3 protein once. The repertoire consists of 1.5 million to 1.9 million distinct CDR3 sequences, with approximately 43% occurring once and the leading ten covering just over 4%. The source material was blood. The receptors were sampled from a woman between 18 and 30 years old in good health. CDR3s include the opening cysteine and the closing phenylalanine or tryptophan. D genes are given only for firm matches. Clone size is shown for a subset of rows, as once, few, many or a class of expanded clone.

NA	TRBV27	TRBJ2-5	few	TGTGCCAGCAGTGCTCGGGTTCGACTACAAGAGACCCAGTACTTC	CASSARVRLQETQYF
TRBD2	TRBV7-2	TRBJ2-7	NA	TGTGCCAGCAGCCGAACTAGCGGGAGCATTACCTACGAGCAGTACTTC	CASSRTSGSITYEQYF
TRBD2	TRBV27	TRBJ2-7	NA	TGTGCCTTCCCGCTAGCGGTAGATAAAGAGCAGTACTTC	CAFPLAVDKEQYF
NA	TRBV30	TRBJ2-3	few	TGTGCCTGGAGTAACGGGTTAAGCACAGATACGCAGTATTTT	CAWSNGLSTDTQYF
TRBD1	TRBV4-3	TRBJ2-5	few	TGCGCCAGCAGCCACGGGGACAGGGGACGAGGAGAGACCCAGTACTTC	CASSHGDRGRGETQYF
NA	TRBV12-3/TRBV12-4	TRBJ1-2	NA	TGTGCCAGCAGTTCACAATATAGGAGGCACTATGGCTACACCTTC	CASSSQYRRHYGYTF
NA	TRBV2	TRBJ2-1	NA	TGTGCCAGCAGTTCTCCGCTTAGCGGTGAGCAGTTCTTC	CASSSPLSGEQFF
TRBD2	TRBV6-2/TRBV6-3	TRBJ2-5	NA	TGTGCCAGCAGTGACGGCGCGGGAGTCATTGAGCAGTACTTC	CASSDGAGVIEQYF
NA	TRBV3-1	TRBJ1-6	NA	TGTGCCAGCAGCCGACAGAATTCACCCCTCCACTTT	CASSRQNSPLHF
NA	TRBV7-2	TRBJ1-6	few	TGTGCCAGCAGCTTATCCCAACGGGAAAATTCACCCCTCCACTTT	CASSLSQRENSPLHF
TRBD2	TRBV29-1	TRBJ2-7	NA	TGCAGCGTTGCAGGACTAGCGGGATACAATGAGCAGTACTTC	CSVAGLAGYNEQYF
NA	TRBV20-1	TRBJ1-1	NA	TGCAGTGCTAGAGATTTGACGGCCGAAGCTTTCTTT	CSARDLTAEAFF
TRBD2	TRBV4-3	TRBJ2-5	many	TGCGCCAGTCCTTGGCGGGAGGATGGGTATGAGCAGTACTTC	CASPWREDGYEQYF
NA	TRBV25-1	TRBJ1-4	few	TGTGCCAGCAGTTCTCGTAGGCAAAAACTGTTTTTT	CASSSRRQKLFF
NA	TRBV4-2	TRBJ2-7	few	TGTGCCAGCAGCCTGAGGTTGGGCAGTCAACCCTACGAGCAGTACTTC	CASSLRLGSQPYEQYF
NA	TRBV3-1	TRBJ2-1	few	TGTGCCAGCAGCCCTCTCGACGAGTTATACAATGAGCAGTTCTTC	CASSPLDELYNEQFF
TRBD1	TRBV2	TRBJ2-7	NA	TGTGCCAGCAGTGAAACAGGGGGCGTCGAGCAGTACTTC	CASSETGGVEQYF
NA	TRBV3-1	TRBJ2-4	NA	TGTGCCAGCAGCCAAGCCCCACTAGCCAAAAACATTCAGTACTTC	CASSQAPLAKNIQYF
TRBD2	TRBV29-1	TRBJ2-1	many	TGCAGACTTACGTCAGGGACTAGCGGGGGGGCGTCCTACAATGAGCAGTTCTTC	CRLTSGTSGGASYNEQFF
NA	TRBV7-9	TRBJ2-5	NA	TGTGCCAGCAGTCGACAGCCCCCAGGGGAGACCCAGTACTTC	CASSRQPPGETQYF
NA	TRBV25-1	TRBJ2-1	few	TGTGCCAGCCGTACGGGGCATACGAGCAATGAGCAGTTCTTC	CASRTGHTSNEQFF
NA	TRBV11-2	TRBJ2-2	NA	TGTGCCAGCAGCCCTGTGCGGGGGCATAACACCGGGGAGCTGTTTTTT	CASSPVRGHNTGELFF
TRBD1	TRBV10-3	TRBJ2-7	NA	TGTGCCATTTCGGGACAGGGTACCGAGCAGTACTTC	CAISGQGTEQYF
NA	TRBV20-1	TRBJ1-2	few	TGCAGAAAGGGAGGGTCATATGGCTACACCTTC	CRKGGSYGYTF
NA	TRBV7-2	TRBJ2-3	NA	TGTGCCAGCAGCTTAGTAGCCGGGACCGAGGCAGATACGCAGTATTTT	CASSLVAGTEADTQYF
NA	TRBV27	TRBJ2-6	few	TGTGCCAGCAGTCCCTCTATCTCTGGGGCCAACGTCCTGACTTTC	CASSPSISGANVLTF
TRBD2	TRBV6-1	TRBJ2-4	NA	TGTGCCAGCAGCTCCCCTAGCGGGAGTTACAAAAACATTCAGTACTTC	CASSSPSGSYKNIQYF
NA	TRBV7-2	TRBJ2-6	many	TGTGCCAGCAGCTTAGGAGGGTCCGGGGCCAACGTCCTGACTTTC	CASSLGGSGANVLTF
TRBD2	TRBV14	TRBJ2-5	few	TGTGCCAGCAGCCAGGTGGCGGGAGTTTACCAAGAGACCCAGTACTTC	CASSQVAGVYQETQYF
TRBD2	TRBV4-2	TRBJ2-1	few	TGTGCCAGCAGCCAGCGGGGGGGCCATCTCGTTGAGCAGTTCTTC	CASSQRGGHLVEQFF
TRBD2	TRBV20-1	TRBJ2-3	NA	TGCAGCTCTCGCGGACTAGCGGTCACAGATACGCAGTATTTT	CSSRGLAVTDTQYF
NA	TRBV20-1	TRBJ2-1	few	TGCAGCACCGGACACTACAATGAGCAGTTCTTC	CSTGHYNEQFF
NA	TRBV15	TRBJ2-2	NA	TGTGCCACCCGGGGCTCCGGGGAGCTGTTTTTT	CATRGSGELFF
NA	TRBV28	TRBJ2-4	few	TGTGCCAGCCGACAAGGGGGGGCCAAAAGCATTCAGTACTTC	CASRQGGAKSIQYF
TRBD2	TRBV7-2	TRBJ2-3	NA	TGTGCCAGCAGCTTTGGGACTAGCGGGGGTGATAATACGCAGTATTTT	CASSFGTSGGDNTQYF
NA	TRBV28	TRBJ1-1	NA	TGTGCCAGCAGTTTCCAAGTCTGGGGGTCTGAAGCTTTCTTT	CASSFQVWGSEAFF
NA	TRBV9	TRBJ1-4	few	TGTGCCAGCAGCGTTAGCGGGGGCGAAAAACTGTTTTTT	CASSVSGGEKLFF
NA	TRBV18	TRBJ1-2	NA	TGTGCCAGCTCACCAGGCGTCAGGGACGGCTACACCTTC	CASSPGVRDGYTF
TRBD1	TRBV11-1	TRBJ1-2	few	TGTGCCAGCAGCTTATTTCCAGGGGGCGCAACTCATGGCTACACCTTC	CASSLFPGGATHGYTF
TRBD2	TRBV5-1	TRBJ2-3	NA	TGCGCCAGCAGCTTGGTTGCCCTAGCGGGGGGGCAAGATACGCAGTATTTT	CASSLVALAGGQDTQYF
TRBD1	TRBV10-3	TRBJ2-7	few	TGTGCCAGCGGACAGGACTACGAGCAGTACTTC	CASGQDYEQYF
NA	TRBV4-1	TRBJ2-1	once	TGCGCCAGCAGCCAAGATATGGGGCGCATTGGACTCGTCTACAATGAGCAGTTCTTC	CASSQDMGRIGLVYNEQFF
TRBD2	TRBV7-9	TRBJ2-3	few	TGTGCCAGCAGTTCAGTAGCGGGTCGGGGCACAGATACGCAGTATTTT	CASSSVAGRGTDTQYF
NA	TRBV4-3	TRBJ1-2	few	TGCGCCAGCAGCCAAGATGGGGGGTGTGGCTACACCTTC	CASSQDGGCGYTF
TRBD2	TRBV4-2	TRBJ2-3	many	TGTGCCAGCAGCCAAGATGGGACTAGCGGGGTGATTGGAGGAGATACGCAGTATTTT	CASSQDGTSGVIGGDTQYF
NA	TRBV7-2	TRBJ1-3	NA	TGTGCCAGCAGCTTAGAGAGGGGCGGAAACACCATATATTTT	CASSLERGGNTIYF
NA	TRBV20-1	TRBJ2-3	few	TGCAGCCTCCTGACTGGCACAGATACGCAGTATTTT	CSLLTGTDTQYF
TRBD1	TRBV29-1	TRBJ1-1	NA	TGCAACGTCCCTAAAGGGCAGGGGGCGTTTGCTGAAGCTTTCTTT	CNVPKGQGAFAEAFF
NA	TRBV20-1	TRBJ2-3	NA	TGCAGTGCTAGACATAAGGGGGCAGATACGCAGTATTTT	CSARHKGADTQYF
NA	TRBV20-1	TRBJ2-7	NA	TGCAGTGCTGTCGGGACGGCTAGCTCCTACGAGCAGTACTTC	CSAVGTASSYEQYF
NA	TRBV20-1	TRBJ1-5	many	TGCAGTGCTGAGGACAGCCATAGCAATCAGCCCCAGCATTTT	CSAEDSHSNQPQHF
NA	TRBV9	TRBJ2-5	NA	TGTGCCAGCAGCGTAGAGCCTCAGCGGAGAGAGACCCAGTACTTC	CASSVEPQRRETQYF
NA	TRBV7-2	TRBJ1-5	many	TGTGCCAGCAGCTCCGGAGGGCGGCGGGATCAGCCCCAGCATTTT	CASSSGGRRDQPQHF
NA	TRBV12-3/TRBV12-4	TRBJ1-2	NA	TGTGCCAGCAGTTCACCGGGGGCAGGGGGCTACACCTTC	CASSSPGAGGYTF
NA	TRBV2	TRBJ2-1	few	TGTGCCAGTCCACTTTCGCCTAATGAGCAGTTCTTC	CASPLSPNEQFF
TRBD1	TRBV5-1	TRBJ2-3	once	TGCGCCAGCAGCAAAGGGACAGGCTCAGGGGATACGCAGTATTTT	CASSKGTGSGDTQYF
NA	TRBV5-1	TRBJ2-2	few	TGCGCCAGCAACCAGGGGCCTTCGAACACCGGGGAGCTGTTTTTT	CASNQGPSNTGELFF
NA	TRBV2	TRBJ2-3	NA	TGTGCCAGCAGCACCTCAGCGACAGGAGGCACAGATACGCAGTATTTT	CASSTSATGGTDTQYF